This T cell receptor beta chain is drawn from a study of blood T cell repertoires in COVID-19. Study context: Collection of acute and convalescent COVID-19 samples took place in the United States, Italy and Spain. From T cells, B-cell-depleted T cells, or PBMCs came the material, which was cDNA or gDNA.

TCRdb keeps only in-frame clones here, not all; method: immunoSEQ multiplex PCR. The sample yields 200,000 or so clones, 84% seen once. This clone came up a few times. Other DNA sequences in this sample translate to the same CDR3. All enrollees were about 18 to 89 years old and from about 24 US areas. Grouping used clinical history reported by participants in a survey and questionnaire. V lost 4 bases and J 3 bases, leaving 7 bases between the germline ends. Germline CDR1 is MNHEY and CDR2 is SVGEGT. There are 12 residues in the CDR3. The V gene is TRBV6-2 or TRBV6-3, the J gene TRBJ2-7; tentatively, D is TRBD1 (6 bases). The sequence was obtained from a man aged 60 to 75 who had recovered from COVID-19. The sequenced sample was PBMCs or T cells enriched from blood (not recorded which). CDR3: CASSSQGYEQYF. The DNA of the CDR3 is TGTGCCAGCAGTTCACAGGGCTACGAGCAGTACTTC.